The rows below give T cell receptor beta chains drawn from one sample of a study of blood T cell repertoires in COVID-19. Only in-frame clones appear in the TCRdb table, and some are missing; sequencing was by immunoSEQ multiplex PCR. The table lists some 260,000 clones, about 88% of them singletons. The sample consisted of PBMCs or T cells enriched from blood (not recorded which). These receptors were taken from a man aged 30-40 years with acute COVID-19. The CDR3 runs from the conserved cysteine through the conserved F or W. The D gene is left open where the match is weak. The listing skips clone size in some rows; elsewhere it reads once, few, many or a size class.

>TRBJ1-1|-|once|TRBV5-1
CASSLGSGWANTEAFF
TGCGCCAGCAGCTTGGGTTCAGGTTGGGCGAACACTGAAGCTTTCTTT
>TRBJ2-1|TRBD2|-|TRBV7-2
CASSSGSSQIAGGPNEQFF
TGTGCCAGCAGCTCGGGTTCATCCCAAATAGCGGGAGGGCCCAATGAGCAGTTCTTC
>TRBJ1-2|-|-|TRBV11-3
CASSTLLLAAEGYTF
TGTGCCAGCAGCACACTCCTTTTGGCGGCGGAAGGCTACACCTTC
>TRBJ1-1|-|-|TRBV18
CASSQGDGTEAFF
TGTGCCAGCTCACAGGGGGATGGGACTGAAGCTTTCTTT
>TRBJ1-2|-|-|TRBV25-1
CASSEQNYGYTF
TGTGCCAGCAGTGAACAGAACTATGGCTACACCTTC
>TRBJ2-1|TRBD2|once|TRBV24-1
CATSDLSSGGGNEQFF
TGTGCCACCAGTGATCTATCTAGCGGGGGGGGCAATGAGCAGTTCTTC
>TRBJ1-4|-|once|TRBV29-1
CSVAGVTNEKLFF
TGCAGCGTTGCCGGGGTAACTAATGAAAAACTGTTTTTT
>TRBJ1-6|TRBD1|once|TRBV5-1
CASSLSQDRGSPLHF
TGCGCCAGCAGCTTGAGTCAGGACAGGGGATCACCCCTCCACTTT
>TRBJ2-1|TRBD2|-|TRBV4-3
CASSQGVGLAGGSFWNEQFF
TGCGCCAGCAGCCAAGGTGTAGGACTAGCGGGAGGGTCCTTTTGGAATGAGCAGTTCTTC
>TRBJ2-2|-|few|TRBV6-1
CASSDPLGADTGELFF
TGTGCCAGCAGTGATCCCCTAGGCGCGGACACCGGGGAGCTGTTTTTT
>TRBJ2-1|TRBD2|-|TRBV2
CASSGLGLEKKYNEQFF
TGTGCCAGCAGTGGGTTGGGACTAGAGAAAAAATACAATGAGCAGTTCTTC
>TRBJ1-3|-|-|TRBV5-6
CASAQPRGSFGNTIYF
TGTGCCAGCGCCCAGCCCAGGGGTTCATTCGGAAACACCATATATTTT
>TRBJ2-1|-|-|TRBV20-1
CSANKIDEQFF
TGCAGTGCTAACAAAATCGATGAGCAGTTCTTC
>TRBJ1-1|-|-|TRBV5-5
CASSFLTEAFF
TGTGCCAGCAGCTTTCTAACTGAAGCTTTCTTT
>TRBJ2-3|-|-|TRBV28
CASCGTPSTDTQYF
TGTGCCAGCTGCGGGACCCCTAGCACAGATACGCAGTATTTT
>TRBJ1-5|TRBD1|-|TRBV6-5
CASSHHRGLDQPQHF
TGTGCCAGCAGTCATCACAGGGGCCTTGATCAGCCCCAGCATTTT
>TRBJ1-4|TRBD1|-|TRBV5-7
CASSPRQGAPTNEKLFF
TGTGCCAGCAGCCCCCGACAGGGGGCGCCAACTAATGAAAAACTGTTTTTT
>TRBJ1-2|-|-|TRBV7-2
CASSLRQGSGGYTF
TGTGCCAGCAGCTTGCGGCAGGGATCGGGTGGCTACACCTTC
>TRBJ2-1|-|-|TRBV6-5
CASSYVAGARNEQFF
TGTGCCAGCAGTTACGTCGCGGGGGCGAGGAATGAGCAGTTCTTC
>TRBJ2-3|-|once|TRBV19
CASSISPRTDTQYF
TGTGCCAGTAGTATCAGCCCCAGGACAGATACGCAGTATTTT
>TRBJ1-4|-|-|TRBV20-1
CSASFPGIGEKLFF
TGCAGTGCTAGTTTCCCGGGGATAGGTGAAAAACTGTTTTTT
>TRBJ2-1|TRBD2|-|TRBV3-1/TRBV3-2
CASVAGGGYNEQFF
TGTGCCAGCGTAGCGGGAGGAGGATACAATGAGCAGTTCTTC
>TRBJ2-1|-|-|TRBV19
CASIGQGGWRSYNEQFF
TGTGCCAGTATTGGACAGGGAGGGTGGCGCTCCTACAATGAGCAGTTCTTC
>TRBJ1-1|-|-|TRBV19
CASSIQGGTEAFF
TGTGCCAGTAGTATACAGGGAGGTACTGAAGCTTTCTTT
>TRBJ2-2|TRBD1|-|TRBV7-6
CAIHLGQGHTGELFF
TGTGCCATCCACCTGGGACAGGGACACACCGGGGAGCTGTTTTTT
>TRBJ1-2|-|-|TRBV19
CASTPVGGKIYGYTF
TGTGCCAGTACCCCAGTTGGCGGGAAAATCTATGGCTACACCTTC
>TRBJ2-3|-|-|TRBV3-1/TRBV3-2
CASSQVNLRRRSEGTQYF
TGTGCCAGCAGCCAGGTAAACTTACGGAGGAGGTCGGAGGGTACGCAGTATTTT
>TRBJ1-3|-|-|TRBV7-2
CASRARIPGNTIYF
TGTGCCAGCAGGGCCAGGATTCCTGGAAACACCATATATTTT
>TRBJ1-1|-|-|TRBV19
CASSHRELKKGEAFF
TGTGCCAGTAGCCACAGGGAATTGAAAAAGGGTGAAGCTTTCTTT
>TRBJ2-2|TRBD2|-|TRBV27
CASSSPPGLAGSGELFF
TGTGCCAGCAGTTCTCCTCCGGGACTAGCGGGGTCCGGGGAGCTGTTTTTT
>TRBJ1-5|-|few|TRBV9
CASSVDAFRYGINQPQHF
TGTGCCAGCAGCGTAGACGCGTTCAGGTACGGCATCAATCAGCCCCAGCATTTT
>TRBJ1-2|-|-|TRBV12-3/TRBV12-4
CASSLNSNYGYTF
TGTGCCAGCAGTTTGAACAGTAACTATGGCTACACCTTC
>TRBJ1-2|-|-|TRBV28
CASSRGSNYGYTF
TGTGCCAGCAGCCGGGGGAGCAACTATGGCTACACCTTC
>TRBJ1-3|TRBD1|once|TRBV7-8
CASSSGQGIGNTIYF
TGTGCCAGCAGCTCGGGACAGGGGATCGGAAACACCATATATTTT
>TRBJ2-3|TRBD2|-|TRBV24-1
CATSAGGRGTADTQYF
TGTGCCACCAGTGCCGGGGGGAGGGGTACCGCAGATACGCAGTATTTT
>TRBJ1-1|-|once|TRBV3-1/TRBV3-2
CASSQAHPENTEAFF
TGTGCCAGCAGCCAAGCCCACCCAGAGAACACTGAAGCTTTCTTT
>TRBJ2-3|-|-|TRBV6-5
CASSYGRLTPTDTQYF
TGTGCCAGCAGTTACGGGAGACTAACACCCACAGATACGCAGTATTTT
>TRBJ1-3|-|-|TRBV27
CASRSLRTRDTSFSGNTIYF
TGTGCCAGCCGGTCGTTAAGAACCCGGGACACATCATTCTCTGGAAACACCATATATTTT
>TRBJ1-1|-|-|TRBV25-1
CASSATVHTEAFF
TGTGCCAGCAGTGCCACAGTCCACACTGAAGCTTTCTTT
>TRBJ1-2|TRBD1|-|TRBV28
CASSFPRTGGRGYTF
TGTGCCAGCAGTTTTCCCCGGACAGGGGGTAGAGGCTACACCTTC
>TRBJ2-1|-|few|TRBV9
CASSVGQNAYNEQFF
TGTGCCAGCAGCGTAGGGCAGAACGCCTACAATGAGCAGTTCTTC
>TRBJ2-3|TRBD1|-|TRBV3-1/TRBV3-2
CASSLKNRGDTQYF
TGTGCCAGCAGCCTAAAAAACAGGGGAGATACGCAGTATTTT
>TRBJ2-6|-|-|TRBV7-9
CASSLGQANSGANVLTF
TGTGCCAGCAGCTTAGGACAGGCTAACTCTGGGGCCAACGTCCTGACTTTC
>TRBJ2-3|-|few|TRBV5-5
CASSFLAGGSTDTQYF
TGTGCCAGCAGCTTCCTAGCCGGGGGTAGCACAGATACGCAGTATTTT
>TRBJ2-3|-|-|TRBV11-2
CASKELAFADTQYF
TGTGCCAGTAAGGAACTAGCTTTTGCAGATACGCAGTATTTT